The 10 T cell receptor beta chains below were found in one sample sequenced in a study of blood T cell repertoires in COVID-19. The table came from immunoSEQ multiplex PCR; TCRdb's copy has only in-frame clones and leaves some out. The sample holds about 66,000 clones; approximately 88% are singletons and the top ten take approximately 6.4%. Sequenced: peripheral blood. The receptors come from a woman in her seventies with acute or convalescent COVID-19.

The chain is built from TRBV7-2 and TRBJ1-3; 8 positions agree with TRBD1. V lost 3 bases and J lost 6; bases outside the gene matches: 4. The CDR3 totals 14 residues. CDR1 and CDR2 (germline): SGHTA, FQGNSA. The DNA for the CDR3 is TGTGCCAGCAGCTTGAGCAGGGGGCAAAACACCATATATTTT. Encoded protein: CASSLSRGQNTIYF.

The chain is built from TRBV6-5 and TRBJ1-1, with no clear D. The V and J ends lost 2 bases and 2 bases respectively, with 6 bases between them. Germline CDR1 MNHEY, CDR2 SVGAGI. The CDR3 runs to 13 residues. Here the CDR3 DNA reads TGTGCCAGCAGTTACCAGTCAAACACTGAAGCTTTCTTT. It specifies CASSYQSNTEAFF.

The CDR3 sequence: CASSPLLAGDNEQFF. CDR3 bases: TGTGCCAGCAGCCCCTTACTAGCGGGAGACAATGAGCAGTTCTTC. This sequence joins TRBV5-4 and TRBJ2-1, with 11 bases matching TRBD2. There are 15 residues in the CDR3. Germline V gene lookup returns CDR1 SGHNT and CDR2 YYREEE (reference sequence). The junction had 5 bases not matched to a gene; V was cut back by 4 bases and J by 5 bases.

This rearrangement joins TRBV7-3 to TRBJ2-1; D remains unclear. Germline CDR1 is SGHTA and CDR2 is FQGTGA. The length of the CDR3 is 11 residues. V lost 3 bases to trimming and J lost 10 bases, with 7 bases between them. The CDR3 DNA is TGTGCCAGCAGCTTGGGCTCGGAGCAGTTCTTC. Its translation: CASSLGSEQFF.

CDR3 residues: CASSPRGDTIYF. The CDR3 DNA sequence: TGTGCCAGCTCACCACGGGGGGACACCATATATTTT. V gene TRBV18 combines with J gene TRBJ1-3; perhaps TRBD1 as D (5 bases). The CDR3 sequence is 12 residues long. Trimming took off 1 base at V and 8 bases at J, with 6 bases between the two ends. Germline V gene lookup returns CDR1 KGHSH and CDR2 LQKENI.

This clone is a singleton in its sample. The chain couples TRBV7-9 to TRBJ1-1; 9 positions agree with TRBD1. This CDR3 has 15 amino acids. Trimming cost V 3 bases and J 5 bases; bases outside gene matches: 7. CDR1 is SEHNR, CDR2 FQNEAQ, per germline (reference sequence). Written as DNA, the CDR3 is TGTGCCAGCAGCTTGGCTTGGGACAGGGTAACTGAAGCTTTCTTT. Translated: CASSLAWDRVTEAFF.

The chain joins TRBV24-1 to TRBJ2-3, with D perhaps TRBD2 (7 bases). Trimming took 4 bases from V and 0 from J, leaving 10 bases between them. This CDR3 is 15 amino acids long. Germline assignment: CDR1 KGHDR and CDR2 SFDVKD. As DNA, the CDR3 is TGTGCCACCAGTGACGCGGGGGCAAGCACAGATACGCAGTATTTT. This translates into CATSDAGASTDTQYF.

CDR3 loop: CASSLRGPDYGYTF. CDR3 DNA sequence: TGTGCCAGCAGTTTAAGGGGTCCGGACTATGGCTACACCTTC. V usage is TRBV28 and J usage is TRBJ1-2; tentative D call: TRBD1 (5 bases). Germline CDR1 MDHEN, CDR2 SYDVKM. V dropped 2 bases and J dropped 3 bases, with 10 bases sitting between them. The CDR3 covers 14 residues.

The CDR3: CASSLEVTRGANVLTF. CDR3 in DNA: TGTGCCAGCAGCTTGGAGGTAACACGAGGTGCCAACGTCCTGACTTTC. The chain employs TRBV7-2 and TRBJ2-6; a weak D match, TRBD2 (5 bases). There are 16 residues in the CDR3. The V end lost 3 bases, the J end lost 7 bases, and 16 bases lay between the germline ends. In germline, CDR1 is SGHTA, CDR2 FQGNSA.

The chain couples TRBV5-1 to TRBJ1-3; 7 nucleotides line up with TRBD1. The germline V gene encodes CDR1 SGHRS and CDR2 YFSETQ. The CDR3 contains 16 residues. Losses at the gene ends were 1 base for V and 0 bases for J; bases not matched to a gene: 4. The CDR3 DNA sequence: TGCGCCAGCAGCTTGAGACAGGGAGGCTCTGGAAACACCATATATTTT. Its protein is CASSLRQGGSGNTIYF.